Listed here is a single TCR beta chain. Its antigen is not known. These data come from a study of OX40 agonist ivuxolimab in advanced cancers. For the study at large: Among those enrolled, mean age was around 60 years (range roughly 20 to 80) and less than 90% were male. Study-wide results and caveats: Low normalized T-cell clonal expansion was additionally recorded for some nonresponders.

Blood sampling took place at baseline, cycle 4 day 1, and cycle 7 day 1. Sequencing was performed with immunoSEQ multiplex PCR; in TCRdb, only in-frame clones are kept and a portion is missing. The sample carries around 85,000 clones, roughly nine tenths recorded once. This material consisted of CD4+ or CD8+ T cells sorted from blood, taken in a trial of the OX40 agonist ivuxolimab. The receptor was derived from an adult with an advanced solid tumor such as melanoma, head and neck, liver or kidney cancer.

CDR3 DNA sequence: TGCGCCAGCAGCGGACAGGGGGCAAGGACTGAAGCTTTCTTT. As protein: CASSGQGARTEAFF. The V and J genes are TRBV5-1 and TRBJ1-1, with TRBD1 matching 11 bases. Germline trimming cut 4 bases from V and 5 bases from J; bases unmatched to any gene: 4. This CDR3 is 14 amino acids long. Germline V CDR1 and CDR2: SGHRS, YFSETQ.